This passage covers 22 T cell receptor beta chains from one sample sequenced in a study of CXCR3-negative and CXCR3-positive naive CD8 T cells. Whole-study results and caveats: CXCR3-expressing naive cells carried TRB CDR3s more hydrophobic than those of CXCR3-negative naive cells.

UMI labels and 5' RACE were used to prepare the TRB cDNA libraries. TCRdb reanalyzed the 5' RACE reads, giving one entry per CDR3 protein sequence and no DNA. The clone table shows tens of thousands of distinct CDR3 sequences, with the ten largest holding 0.5% to 0.55%. These receptors' antigens are unknown. What was sequenced was naive CXCR3+ CD8+ T cells from blood. The subset denotes: CD45RO-CCR7+CD27+CD95- naive CD8+ T cells expressing CXCR3 (TNR3+). The source of these receptors is a human donor in good health. Some clones in this sample may be carry-over from other donors' samples.

The V and J genes are TRBV28 and TRBJ1-3. The CDR3 contains 14 residues. Per the germline V gene, CDR1 is MDHEN and CDR2 is SYDVKM. The chain's CDR3 is CASSFSSSGNTIYF.

The chain is built from TRBV20-1 and TRBJ2-7; the TCRdb D gene call, TRBD1, has no DNA to confirm it. Germline loops: CDR1 DFQATT, CDR2 SNEGSKA (reference sequence). The CDR3 is 12 amino acids. CDR3 residues: CSAEQGSYEQYF.

The rearrangement joins TRBV7-3 to TRBJ2-3; TCRdb indicates TRBD2, and absent DNA this call remains unverified. Germline V gives CDR1 SGHTA, CDR2 FQGTGA. The CDR3 is made up of 16 amino acids. Here the CDR3 reads CASSLSGPQAGDTQYF.

The rearrangement links TRBV12-3 or TRBV12-4 to TRBJ2-1; there is no DNA to check the TCRdb D call of TRBD1. The CDR3 is made up of 15 amino acids. The CDR3 sequence: CASRPPGEPYNEQFF.

V and J are TRBV29-1 and TRBJ1-1; the D call from TCRdb, TRBD1, cannot be confirmed without DNA. The CDR3 spans 15 residues. The V gene's germline CDR1 is SQVTM and CDR2 ANQGSEA. CDR3 amino acids: CSVEGRQGLNTEAFF.

The chain couples TRBV29-1 to TRBJ2-1; TCRdb designates TRBD2, a call that cannot be tested without DNA. This CDR3 has 13 residues. CDR1 SQVTM and CDR2 ANQGSEA come from the germline V gene. The CDR3 spells CSVVAGGLHEQFF.

The V and J genes are TRBV6-1 and TRBJ2-1; checking the TCRdb D call of TRBD2 is not possible without DNA. Germline V gives CDR1 MNHNS, CDR2 SASEGT. This CDR3 region has 17 residues. CDR3 sequence: CASSEYWIGTSGVGVVF.

The chain couples TRBV7-6 to TRBJ2-5. Germline lookup yields CDR1 SGHVS and CDR2 FNYEAQ. The CDR3 runs 16 residues. The CDR3 sequence is CASSLTDEGYQETQYF.

The chain carries TRBV28 and TRBJ2-1. Germline-derived CDR1 and CDR2 are MDHEN and SYDVKM. CDR3 length: 14 amino acids. CDR3 loop: CASSPLGTSSEQFF.

The CDR3 sequence is CAWSATGEKLFF. The chain carries TRBV30 and TRBJ1-4; absent DNA, TCRdb's TRBD1 call cannot be checked. The CDR3 sequence is 12 residues long. In germline, CDR1 is GTSNPN, CDR2 SVGIG (reference sequence).

This CDR3 is CASSTWTLNTGELFF. J is TRBJ2-2 and V is TRBV28; the D gene TCRdb calls, TRBD1, cannot be checked with no DNA. The length of the CDR3 is 15 residues. From germline, CDR1 is MDHEN and CDR2 SYDVKM.

V and J are TRBV5-1 and TRBJ1-1; lacking DNA, the TRBD1 call made by TCRdb goes unchecked. Germline CDR1 SGHRS, CDR2 YFSETQ. CDR3 length: 16 amino acids. The CDR3 region is CASTPTGEGVDTEAFF.

The chain employs TRBV7-9 and TRBJ2-3; TCRdb's D call of TRBD2 is untestable without DNA. CDR3 length: 17 amino acids. In germline, CDR1 is SEHNR, CDR2 FQNEAQ (reference sequence). CDR3: CASSLSAAGVPTDTQYF.

V gene TRBV28 combines with J gene TRBJ2-7; TCRdb's D call of TRBD1 is untestable without DNA. The CDR3 has 14 amino acids. The germline gives CDR1 MDHEN, CDR2 SYDVKM. The CDR3 loop reads CASSLGARGHEQYF.

This chain joins TRBV7-3 and TRBJ2-7. The CDR3 is 14 residues long. The germline V gene encodes CDR1 SGHTA and CDR2 FQGTGA. CDR3 protein: CASSLTGSTYEQYF.

This sequence joins TRBV5-1 and TRBJ2-1; the TRBD2 assignment by TCRdb is unverifiable without DNA. This CDR3 region has 15 residues. Looked up from germline, CDR1 is SGHRS and CDR2 is YFSETQ. CDR3 protein: CASSLSGGAGNEQFF.

The chain employs TRBV6-5 and TRBJ2-7; TCRdb's D call, TRBD2, is unchecked because there is no DNA. This CDR3 region has 12 residues. The V gene's germline CDR1 is MNHEY and CDR2 SVGAGI. This chain's CDR3 is CASSYSGRSQYF.

The chain uses TRBV27 and TRBJ2-7; TCRdb names TRBD1, which stays unverified in the absence of DNA. Germline V CDR1 and CDR2: MNHEY, SMNVEV (reference sequence). The CDR3 sequence is 14 residues long. The chain's CDR3 is CASSLGTGLYEQYF.

J is TRBJ2-7 and V is TRBV27; the D call of TRBD1 rests on TCRdb alone, since no DNA is present to check it. From germline, CDR1 is MNHEY and CDR2 SMNVEV (reference sequence). The CDR3 contains 14 residues. CDR3 residues: CASSLSERQDEQYF.

This chain links TRBV12-3 or TRBV12-4 with TRBJ2-3; the TRBD1 assignment by TCRdb is unverifiable without DNA. There are 13 residues in the CDR3. CDR3 in amino acids: CASSRGLADTQYF.

The chain is built from TRBV5-1 and TRBJ1-1; TCRdb names TRBD1, which stays unverified in the absence of DNA. CDR3 length: 16 amino acids. Per germline, CDR1 SGHRS and CDR2 YFSETQ. This CDR3 is CASSLPRDRQNTEAFF.

The chain couples TRBV28 to TRBJ1-5; TCRdb's D call, TRBD1, is unchecked because there is no DNA. CDR1 is MDHEN and CDR2 is SYDVKM in the germline V gene. This CDR3 spans 14 amino acids. CDR3 in amino acids: CASSPHRGNQPQHF.